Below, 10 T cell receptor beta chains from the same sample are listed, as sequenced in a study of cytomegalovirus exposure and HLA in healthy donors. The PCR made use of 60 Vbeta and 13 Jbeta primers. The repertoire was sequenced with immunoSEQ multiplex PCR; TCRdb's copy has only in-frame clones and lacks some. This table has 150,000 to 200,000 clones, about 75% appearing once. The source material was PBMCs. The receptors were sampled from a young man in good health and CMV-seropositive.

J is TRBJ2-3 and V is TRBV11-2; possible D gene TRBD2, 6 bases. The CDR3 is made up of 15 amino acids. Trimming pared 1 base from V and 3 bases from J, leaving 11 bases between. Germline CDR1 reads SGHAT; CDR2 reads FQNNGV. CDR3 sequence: CASSLVVGGTDTQYF. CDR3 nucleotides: TGTGCCAGCAGCTTAGTGGTCGGAGGGACAGATACGCAGTATTTT.

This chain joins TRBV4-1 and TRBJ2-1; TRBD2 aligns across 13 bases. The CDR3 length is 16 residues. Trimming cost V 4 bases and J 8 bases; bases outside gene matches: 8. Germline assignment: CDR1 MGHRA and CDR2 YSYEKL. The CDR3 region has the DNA TGCGCCAGCAGCCCCGTAGGACTAGCGGGAGCTGATGAGCAGTTCTTC. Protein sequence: CASSPVGLAGADEQFF.

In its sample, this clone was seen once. This CDR3 reads CASSYGGVGETQYF. CDR3 in DNA: TGTGCCAGCAGTTACGGAGGGGTCGGAGAGACCCAGTACTTC. V gene TRBV6-5 combines with J gene TRBJ2-5; tentatively, D is TRBD2 (6 bases). The V gene's germline CDR1 is MNHEY and CDR2 SVGAGI. V lost 2 bases and J lost 4, with 11 bases in between. This CDR3 spans 14 amino acids.

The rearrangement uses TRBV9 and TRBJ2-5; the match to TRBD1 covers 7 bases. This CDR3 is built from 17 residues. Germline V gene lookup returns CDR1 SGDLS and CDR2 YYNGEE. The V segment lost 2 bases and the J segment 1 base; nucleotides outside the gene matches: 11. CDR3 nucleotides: TGTGCCAGCAGCGTTAGCTCGGGGACAGTACTCCAAGAGACCCAGTACTTC. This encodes CASSVSSGTVLQETQYF.

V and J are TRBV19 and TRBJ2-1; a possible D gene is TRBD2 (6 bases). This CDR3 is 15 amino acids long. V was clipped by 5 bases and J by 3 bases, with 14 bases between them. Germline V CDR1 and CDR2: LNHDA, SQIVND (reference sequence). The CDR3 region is CASSLQGAGYNEQFF. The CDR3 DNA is TGTGCCAGTAGTCTCCAGGGAGCGGGCTACAATGAGCAGTTCTTC.

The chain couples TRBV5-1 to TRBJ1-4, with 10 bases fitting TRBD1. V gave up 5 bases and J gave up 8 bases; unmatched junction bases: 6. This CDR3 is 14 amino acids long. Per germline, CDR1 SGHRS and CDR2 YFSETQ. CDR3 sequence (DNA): TGCGCCAGCAGGGCCGGGACAGGGGAGGAAAAACTGTTTTTT. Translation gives CASRAGTGEEKLFF. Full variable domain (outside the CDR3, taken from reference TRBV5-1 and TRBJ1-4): KAGVTQTPRYLIKTRGQQVTLSCSPISGHRSVSWYQQTPGQGLQFLFEYFSETQRNKGNFPGRFSGRQFSNSRSEMNVSTLELGDSALYLCASRAGTGEEKLFFGSGTQLSVL.

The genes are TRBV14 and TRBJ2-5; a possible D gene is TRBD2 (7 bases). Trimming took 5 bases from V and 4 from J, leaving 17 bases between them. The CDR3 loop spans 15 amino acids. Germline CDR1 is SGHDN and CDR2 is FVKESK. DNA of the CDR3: TGTGCCAGCAGCTTAAGAGGGGGGGGAGGAGAGACCCAGTACTTC. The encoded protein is CASSLRGGGGETQYF.

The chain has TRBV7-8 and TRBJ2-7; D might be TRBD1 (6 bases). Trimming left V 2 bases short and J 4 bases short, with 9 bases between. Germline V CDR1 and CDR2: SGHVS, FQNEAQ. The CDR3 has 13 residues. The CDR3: CASSLTTGYEQYV. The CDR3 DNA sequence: TGTGCCAGCAGCTTAACGACAGGATACGAGCAGTACGTC.

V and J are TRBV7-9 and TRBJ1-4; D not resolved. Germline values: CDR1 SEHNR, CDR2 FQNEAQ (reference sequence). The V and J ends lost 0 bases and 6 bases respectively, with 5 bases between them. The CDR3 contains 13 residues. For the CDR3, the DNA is TGTGCCAGCAGCTTAGCCGGGGATGAAAAACTGTTTTTT. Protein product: CASSLAGDEKLFF.

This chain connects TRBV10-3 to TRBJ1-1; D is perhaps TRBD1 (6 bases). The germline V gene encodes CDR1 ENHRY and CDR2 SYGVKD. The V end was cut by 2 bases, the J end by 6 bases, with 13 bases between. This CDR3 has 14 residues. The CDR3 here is CAISEKGRGPEAFF. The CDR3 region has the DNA TGTGCCATCAGTGAGAAGGGGCGGGGGCCTGAAGCTTTCTTT.